The 18 T cell receptor beta chains listed next were all sequenced from one sample in a study of PD-1 blockade in classical Hodgkin lymphoma. Profiled with immunoSEQ multiplex PCR; TCRdb holds only in-frame clones, not every one. This table holds more than 85,000 clones, 92% found once. Each and every patient relapsed after autologous stem cell transplantation, and patients got differing brentuximab vedotin exposure. The sequencing used peripheral blood mononuclear cells (PBMCs), collected before the second cycle of nivolumab. These receptors originate from a human donor with classical Hodgkin lymphoma.

There are a few counts of this clone. This chain joins TRBV21-1 and TRBJ1-5; the tabulated D call, TRBD1, remains unverified against the DNA. TRBV21-1 is described as a pseudogene. CDR3 length equals 16 residues. CDR3 sequence reads: CASSSFEGASNQPQHF. The CDR3 nucleotides read TGTGCCAGCAGCAGTTTTGAGGGGGCCAGCAATCAGCCCCAGCATTTT.

The J gene is TRBJ2-6, the V gene TRBV4-2, with D unclear. CDR1 and CDR2 (germline): LGHNA, YNFKEQ. Trimming stripped 1 base from V and 0 bases from J, with 10 bases between. CDR3 length equals 17 residues. The CDR3 coding sequence is TGTGCCAGCAGCCAAGGCCAGGCCAGCTCTGGGGCCAACGTCCTGACTTTC. Its protein is CASSQGQASSGANVLTF.

The chain links TRBV29-1 to TRBJ1-1; D uncertain. The CDR3 is made up of 12 amino acids. The V end lost 1 base, the J end lost 4 bases, and 7 bases lay between the germline ends. Germline CDR1 SQVTM, CDR2 ANQGSEA. The CDR3 protein is CSVEGAGTEAFF. Written as DNA, the CDR3 is TGCAGCGTTGAAGGGGCAGGCACTGAAGCTTTCTTT.

The chain links TRBV6-5 to TRBJ2-2; D tentatively fits TRBD1 or TRBD2 (5 bases each). The germline V gene has CDR1 MNHEY and CDR2 SVGAGI. V lost 6 bases and J 10 bases, leaving 21 bases between the germline ends. There are 15 residues in the CDR3. CDR3 DNA: TGTGCCAGCAGCCTCGGGACGACGAGCCGCCAGGAGCTGTTTTTT. Protein: CASSLGTTSRQELFF.

In its sample, this clone was seen once. This chain links TRBV25-1 with TRBJ2-2, with 10 bases identical to TRBD1. V shed 5 bases and J 5 bases; nucleotides not matched to a gene: 8. The CDR3 spans 16 residues. Germline CDR1 MGHDK, CDR2 SYGVNS. The CDR3 region is CASSTPGQGRTGELFF. CDR3 coding DNA: TGTGCCAGCAGTACTCCGGGACAGGGGCGGACCGGGGAGCTGTTTTTT.

The V call is TRBV27, the J call TRBJ2-7; 11 bases are a match to TRBD2. Per the germline V gene, CDR1 is MNHEY and CDR2 is SMNVEV (reference sequence). Trimming at V came to 6 bases and at J to 5 bases, leaving 12 bases not matched to a gene. The CDR3 runs 16 residues. The chain's CDR3 is CASRLAGGPRKDEQYF. CDR3 DNA: TGTGCCAGCAGGTTAGCGGGAGGGCCGAGGAAAGACGAGCAGTACTTC.

Here the CDR3 reads CASSFTIRFRQGYEQYF. The CDR3 nucleotides read TGTGCCAGCAGCTTTACTATACGTTTCAGGCAGGGCTACGAGCAGTACTTC. The chain couples TRBV7-8 to TRBJ2-7; possibly TRBD1 for D (5 bases). CDR1 and CDR2 from the germline V gene are SGHVS and FQNEAQ. Trimming took 3 bases from V and 3 from J, leaving 21 bases between them. The CDR3 spans 17 residues.

This clone was picked up one time. The chain combines TRBV5-1 with TRBJ2-2, with 11 bases identical to TRBD2. Unmatched junction bases numbered 2, after V lost 4 bases and J lost 6 bases. CDR1 is SGHRS and CDR2 is YFSETQ in the germline V gene. CDR3 length equals 14 residues. CDR3 amino acids: CASSLAGGAGELFF. The CDR3 nucleotides are TGCGCCAGCAGCCTAGCGGGAGGAGCCGGGGAGCTGTTTTTT.

This clone was detected once. This chain joins TRBV6-5 and TRBJ1-1; TRBD1 might be the D (6 bases). In germline, CDR1 is MNHEY, CDR2 SVGAGI. This CDR3 is 15 amino acids long. Trimming took 0 bases from V and 3 from J, leaving 11 bases between them. For the CDR3, the DNA is TGTGCCAGCAGTTACTCGCAGCAGGGGCACACTGAAGCTTTCTTT. It translates to CASSYSQQGHTEAFF.

The rearrangement links TRBV30 to TRBJ2-3; D tentatively fits TRBD1 or TRBD2 (5 bases each). The V gene lost 4 bases and the J gene lost 0 bases, with 8 bases spanning the gap. The length of the CDR3 is 13 residues. Per germline, CDR1 GTSNPN and CDR2 SVGIG (reference sequence). CDR3 nucleotide sequence: TGTGCCTGGACTGAGGGGAGCACAGATACGCAGTATTTT. As protein: CAWTEGSTDTQYF.

In this sample, this clone turned up once. The chain combines TRBV10-2 with TRBJ2-7; 7 bases line up with TRBD2. Germline V CDR1 and CDR2: WSHSY, SAAADI. The length of the CDR3 is 14 residues. Trimming removed 4 bases from V and 3 bases from J; junction bases left unmatched: 6. The DNA for the CDR3 is TGCGCCAGCAGTGTGGCTAGCGGTTACTACGAGCAGTACTTC. Its protein product is CASSVASGYYEQYF.

This chain links TRBV6-5 with TRBJ2-7; unclear D gene. CDR1 is MNHEY and CDR2 is SVGAGI in the germline V gene. There are 13 residues in the CDR3. V lost 1 base and J lost 1, with 5 bases in between. CDR3 in DNA: TGTGCCAGCAGTTACTTCTTATCCTACGAGCAGTACTTC. As protein: CASSYFLSYEQYF.

This clone appeared a single time. The rearrangement links TRBV1 to TRBJ1-3; the DNA was not compared with TRBD1, the D call given in the table. TRBV1 is a pseudogene segment. The CDR3 runs to 14 residues. CDR3 sequence reads: CTSRVRGYGNTIYF. In nucleotides, the CDR3 is TGCACCAGCAGAGTCAGGGGATACGGAAACACCATATATTTT.

A remark on this clone: A read error may account for a junction end that differs from germline. The rearrangement links TRBV7-7 to TRBJ2-5; TRBD1 agrees at 7 bases. The CDR3 has 14 amino acids. The germline gives CDR1 SSHAT, CDR2 FNYEAQ (reference sequence). CDR3 in DNA: TGTGCTAGCAGCTTGGGTTACAGGGGTGAGACCCAGTACTTC. It codes for CASSLGYRGETQYF.

J is TRBJ2-1 and V is TRBV11-2, with 9 bases matching TRBD2. The CDR3 has 16 amino acids. The V gene end was trimmed by 1 base and the J gene end by 13 bases; junction bases not matched to a gene: 14. Germline CDR1 SGHAT, CDR2 FQNNGV. The CDR3 nucleotides are TGTGCCAGCAGCTTAGGGACTAGCGCCCCTTGGGGAAGTCAGTTCTTC. Translation: CASSLGTSAPWGSQFF.

The chain has TRBV11-2 and TRBJ2-2, with TRBD1 identical over 11 bases. Germline CDR1 reads SGHAT; CDR2 reads FQNNGV. This CDR3 contains 12 residues. The V and J ends lost 5 bases and 14 bases, in that order; junction bases with no gene match: 4. CDR3 sequence reads: CASSEDRGRLFF. CDR3 sequence (DNA): TGTGCCAGCAGCGAGGACAGGGGGCGACTGTTTTTT.

The chain has TRBV5-4 and TRBJ1-4; 9 bases are shared with TRBD1. V trimming: 4 bases; J trimming: 6 bases; junction bases outside the gene matches: 7. The CDR3 loop spans 15 amino acids. Germline lookup yields CDR1 SGHNT and CDR2 YYREEE (reference sequence). The CDR3 nucleotides read TGTGCCAGCAGCCCCGGACAGGGGCGGGATGAAAAACTGTTTTTT. It specifies CASSPGQGRDEKLFF.

This clone appeared once. The chain is built from TRBV7-6 and TRBJ1-3; 7 positions match TRBD1. Germline lookup yields CDR1 SGHVS and CDR2 FNYEAQ. The CDR3 is made up of 17 amino acids. After removal of 3 bases from V and 7 bases from J, the junction contained 15 bases not matched to a gene. The CDR3 loop reads CASSFLPGQFSKNTIYF. The CDR3 DNA is TGTGCCAGCAGCTTCCTCCCGGGACAGTTTAGTAAGAACACCATATATTTT.